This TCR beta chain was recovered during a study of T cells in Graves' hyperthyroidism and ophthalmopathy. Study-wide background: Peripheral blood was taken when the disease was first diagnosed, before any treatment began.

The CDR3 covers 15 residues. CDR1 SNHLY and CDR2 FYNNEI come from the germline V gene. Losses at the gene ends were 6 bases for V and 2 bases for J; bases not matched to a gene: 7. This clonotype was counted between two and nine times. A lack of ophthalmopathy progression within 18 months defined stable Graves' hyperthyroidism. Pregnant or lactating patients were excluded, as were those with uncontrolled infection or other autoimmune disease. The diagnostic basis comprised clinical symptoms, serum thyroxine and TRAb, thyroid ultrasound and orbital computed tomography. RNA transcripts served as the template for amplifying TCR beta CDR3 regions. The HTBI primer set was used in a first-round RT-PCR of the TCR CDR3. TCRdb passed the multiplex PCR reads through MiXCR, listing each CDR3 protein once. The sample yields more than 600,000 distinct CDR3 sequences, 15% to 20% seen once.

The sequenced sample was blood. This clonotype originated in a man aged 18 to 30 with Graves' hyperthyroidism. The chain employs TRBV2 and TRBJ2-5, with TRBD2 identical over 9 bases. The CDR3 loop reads CASRAGLAHQETQYF. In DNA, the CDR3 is TGTGCCAGCAGGGCGGGACTAGCACATCAAGAGACCCAGTACTTC.